This T cell receptor (beta chain) is from a study of early stage breast cancer tumors. Data came from immunoSEQ multiplex PCR; TCRdb stores just in-frame clones and leaves some out. The table lists 8,000 to 9,500 clones, 77% of them singletons. As concerns this clone: Other nucleotide sequences in the sample specify the same CDR3.

This CDR3 has 14 residues. The V gene lost 5 bases and the J gene lost 4 bases, with 9 bases spanning the gap. In germline, CDR1 is SGHTA, CDR2 FQGTGA. The chain employs TRBV7-3 and TRBJ1-6, with unresolved D. The sequenced material came from normal breast tissue next to the tumor. This clonotype was sampled from a person between 55 and 69 years old with breast cancer. The CDR3 region is CASSLDGYNSPLHF. CDR3 coding DNA: TGTGCCAGCAGCCTGGACGGGTATAATTCACCCCTCCACTTT.